Listed here are 30 T cell receptor beta chains from one sample, sequenced in a study of OX40 agonist ivuxolimab in advanced cancers. Produced via immunoSEQ multiplex PCR; TCRdb's table is partial and in-frame only. Of fewer than 45,000 clones in the sample, 74% were seen once. Sequenced material: CD4+ or CD8+ T cells sorted from blood, taken in a trial of the OX40 agonist ivuxolimab. These receptors came from an adult with an advanced solid tumor such as melanoma, head and neck, liver or kidney cancer.

This clone has only a few counts. The V and J genes are TRBV29-1 and TRBJ2-1; D is unclear. The V gene lost 5 bases and the J gene lost 0 bases, with 11 bases spanning the gap. Germline CDR1 is SQVTM and CDR2 is ANQGSEA. This CDR3 spans 14 amino acids. CDR3 sequence: CSVRAGSSYNEQFF. CDR3 in DNA: TGCAGCGTTCGGGCCGGTAGCTCCTACAATGAGCAGTTCTTC.

The rearrangement uses TRBV30 and TRBJ2-7; TRBD1 matches 10 bases. This CDR3 is 15 amino acids long. V was clipped by 0 bases and J by 4 bases; unmatched bases: 6. Germline-derived CDR1 and CDR2 are GTSNPN and SVGIG (reference sequence). DNA of the CDR3: TGTGCCTGGAGTGTCCCACGGGACAGGGGTTACGAGCAGTACTTC. Translating gives CAWSVPRDRGYEQYF. Drawing the rest from reference TRBV30 and TRBJ2-7, the complete variable domain is SQTIHQWPATLVQPVGSPLSLECTVEGTSNPNLYWYRQAAGRGLQLLFYSVGIGQISSEVPQNLSASRPQDRQFILSSKKLLLSDSGFYLCAWSVPRDRGYEQYFGPGTRLTVT.

The chain is built from TRBV6-6 and TRBJ2-5; unclear D gene. The J call is uncertain, as TRBJ2-7 better fits the DNA end. This CDR3 comprises 14 residues. The germline gives CDR1 MNHNY, CDR2 SVGAGI (reference sequence). In nucleotides, the CDR3 is TGTGCCAGCAGTTACTCGACCGAACGCTACGAGCAGTACTTC. Amino acid sequence: CASSYSTERYEQYF.

V usage is TRBV7-8 and J usage is TRBJ2-7; TRBD2 aligns across 8 bases. Trimming took 5 bases from V and 1 from J; bases not matched to a gene: 7. The CDR3 is 15 residues long. Germline assignment: CDR1 SGHVS and CDR2 FQNEAQ. CDR3 DNA sequence: TGTGCCAGCAGCACCGGGGGGGCCAAGTCCTACGAGCAGTACTTC. Protein sequence: CASSTGGAKSYEQYF.

The gene calls are TRBV11-2 and TRBJ2-3; no clear D gene. Looked up from germline, CDR1 is SGHAT and CDR2 is FQNNGV. There are 12 residues in the CDR3. Between the trimmed V and J ends, which lost 1 base and 3 bases, there was a span of 2 bases. For the CDR3, the DNA is TGTGCCAGCAGCTTAGGAACAGATACGCAGTATTTT. This gives the protein CASSLGTDTQYF.

The rearrangement uses TRBV5-6 and TRBJ1-5; D not resolved. The CDR3 spans 14 residues. The germline gives CDR1 SGHDT, CDR2 YYEEEE. The V end lost 1 base, the J end lost 0 bases, and 5 bases lay between the germline ends. DNA of the CDR3: TGTGCCAGCAGCTTGTATTATAGCAATCAGCCCCAGCATTTT. Protein sequence: CASSLYYSNQPQHF.

This clone was picked up a small number of times. The V gene is TRBV2, the J gene TRBJ1-5; no clear D. CDR1 and CDR2 from the germline V gene are SNHLY and FYNNEI. Trimming removed 5 bases from V and 1 base from J, with 12 bases in between. The CDR3 extends over 15 amino acids. This CDR3 is CASSFRAGSNQPQHF. CDR3 nucleotide sequence: TGTGCCAGCAGTTTTAGGGCGGGGAGCAATCAGCCCCAGCATTTT.

The chain couples TRBV18 to TRBJ1-4; D uncertain. The CDR3 has 17 residues. Germline V gene data show CDR1 as KGHSH and CDR2 as LQKENI. V gave up 2 bases and J gave up 0 bases, with 13 bases separating them. CDR3 nucleotides: TGTGCCAGCTCACCATATTGGTTGAGACCAACTAATGAAAAACTGTTTTTT. Protein product: CASSPYWLRPTNEKLFF.

Here the CDR3 DNA reads TGTGCCAGCAGCTTAGATGGCTACGAGCAGTACGTC. This codes for CASSLDGYEQYV. The chain carries TRBV11-1 and TRBJ2-7; D is uncertain. The germline V and J ends were trimmed by 1 base and 3 bases, with 4 bases remaining between them. The length of the CDR3 is 12 residues. The germline V gene has CDR1 SGHAT and CDR2 FQDESV (reference sequence).

The V call is TRBV7-9, the J call TRBJ1-1, with D possibly being TRBD1 (6 bases). The length of the CDR3 is 15 residues. Between the trimmed V and J ends, which lost 4 bases and 0 bases, there was a span of 12 bases. CDR1 and CDR2 (germline): SEHNR, FQNEAQ (reference sequence). Written as DNA, the CDR3 is TGTGCCAGCAGCTACAGCGGGGACATGAACACTGAAGCTTTCTTT. It specifies CASSYSGDMNTEAFF.

The CDR3 sequence is CSVVVGEQYF. CDR3 DNA sequence: TGCAGCGTTGTGGTGGGCGAGCAGTACTTC. This chain links TRBV29-1 with TRBJ2-7; D is unresolved. Germline V gene data show CDR1 as SQVTM and CDR2 as ANQGSEA. The CDR3 runs to 10 residues. V was pared by 4 bases and J by 6 bases, with 7 bases between.

This clone was counted only a few times. The chain has TRBV7-3 and TRBJ2-1; D possibly uses TRBD1 or TRBD2 (5 bases each). CDR3 length equals 13 residues. V lost 6 bases and J lost 9, with 15 bases in between. The V gene's germline CDR1 is SGHTA and CDR2 FQGTGA. The CDR3 loop reads CASRKTTGPEQFF. The CDR3 coding sequence is TGTGCCAGCAGGAAGACTACGGGACCTGAGCAGTTCTTC.

This clone has only one observation. This sequence joins TRBV5-1 and TRBJ2-3, with 8 bases identical to TRBD1. The CDR3 contains 16 residues. The germline gives CDR1 SGHRS, CDR2 YFSETQ. The V and J ends lost 5 bases and 2 bases, in that order; junction bases with no gene match: 10. CDR3 in amino acids: CASRPPTGENTDTQYF. The CDR3 DNA sequence: TGCGCCAGCAGGCCTCCGACAGGGGAGAACACAGATACGCAGTATTTT.

J is TRBJ2-7 and V is TRBV7-8; 8 bases match TRBD1. J lost 1 base, V lost 2 bases, and 10 bases had no gene match. Germline CDR1 and CDR2: SGHVS and FQNEAQ. The CDR3 totals 17 residues. The CDR3 here is CASSLTPGTGRSYEQYV. CDR3 nucleotides: TGTGCCAGCAGCTTAACCCCAGGGACAGGACGTTCCTACGAGCAGTACGTC.

This rearrangement joins TRBV11-2 to TRBJ2-7, with D perhaps matching TRBD1 (6 bases). Germline V gives CDR1 SGHAT, CDR2 FQNNGV. The CDR3 loop spans 15 amino acids. V was clipped by 5 bases and J by 3 bases, with 17 bases between them. The CDR3 reads CASSPATGSHYEQYV. The CDR3, as DNA: TGTGCCAGCAGCCCAGCCACAGGGAGCCACTACGAGCAGTACGTC.

This chain uses TRBV9 with TRBJ2-5, with a tentative D call TRBD2 (5 bases). Germline V gene sequence: CDR1 SGDLS, CDR2 YYNGEE. CDR3 length: 13 amino acids. Trimming cost V 4 bases and J 4 bases, with 11 bases left between them. Here the CDR3 reads CASSIGLLETQYF. The DNA for the CDR3 is TGTGCCAGCAGCATCGGACTTCTAGAGACCCAGTACTTC.

The genes are TRBV29-1 and TRBJ2-1; 12 bases align to TRBD2. In germline, CDR1 is SQVTM, CDR2 ANQGSEA. Germline trimming cut 7 bases from V and 4 bases from J; bases unmatched to any gene: 2. This CDR3 spans 13 amino acids. The CDR3 region is CSAGTSGYNEQFF. Written as DNA, the CDR3 is TGCAGCGCCGGGACTAGCGGGTACAATGAGCAGTTCTTC.

The chain combines TRBV7-2 with TRBJ2-7; unclear D gene. Germline loops: CDR1 SGHTA, CDR2 FQGNSA. Trimming removed 0 bases from V and 2 bases from J, with 8 bases in between. The length of the CDR3 is 14 residues. The CDR3 region is CASSLAHGPYEQYF. DNA of the CDR3: TGTGCCAGCAGCTTAGCCCACGGCCCCTACGAGCAGTACTTC.

This clone was detected only a few times. The J gene is TRBJ1-6, the V gene TRBV25-1, with 10 positions matching TRBD1. Germline-derived CDR1 and CDR2 are MGHDK and SYGVNS. The CDR3 loop spans 16 amino acids. V gave up 5 bases and J gave up 10 bases; unmatched junction bases: 11. DNA for the CDR3: TGTGCCAGCAGTCCCCGGGACAGGGGCTACGAATCACCCCTCCACTTT. Translated: CASSPRDRGYESPLHF. The whole variable domain, filled in from reference TRBV25-1 and TRBJ1-6, reads EADIYQTPRYLVIGTGKKITLECSQTMGHDKMYWYQQDPGMELHLIHYSYGVNSTEKGDLSSESTVSRIRTEHFPLTLESARPSHTSQYLCASSPRDRGYESPLHFGNGTRLTVT.

V usage is TRBV9 and J usage is TRBJ1-2; TRBD1 might be the D (5 bases). Trimming pared 3 bases from V and 5 bases from J, leaving 11 bases between. Germline V gene sequence: CDR1 SGDLS, CDR2 YYNGEE. This CDR3 spans 13 amino acids. The CDR3: CASSEGHGYGYTF. In nucleotides, the CDR3 is TGTGCCAGCAGCGAAGGACATGGGTATGGCTACACCTTC.

The chain carries TRBV5-4 and TRBJ1-2, with D perhaps matching TRBD1 (5 bases). The CDR3 loop spans 13 amino acids. Germline loops: CDR1 SGHNT, CDR2 YYREEE (reference sequence). V was shortened by 6 bases and J by 8 bases, with 17 bases between the two germline ends. CDR3 nucleotides: TGTGCCAGCACTTTGGTGGGGGTTGGCGGCTACACCTTC. Encoded protein: CASTLVGVGGYTF.

This chain uses TRBV4-1 with TRBJ2-7; TRBD2 is a possible D gene (6 bases). The CDR3 sequence is 14 residues long. V shed 0 bases and J shed 5 bases, with 11 bases lying between them. Germline values: CDR1 MGHRA, CDR2 YSYEKL. The CDR3 is CASSQDQGGDEQYF. The CDR3 DNA follows: TGCGCCAGCAGCCAAGATCAGGGAGGAGACGAGCAGTACTTC.

The gene calls are TRBV1 and TRBJ1-1; the table's D call TRBD1 went unverified against the DNA. TRBV1 is termed a pseudogene. This CDR3 has 15 amino acids. The CDR3 nucleotides read TGCACCAGCAGCCCCCGCGGACAGGGAGGGACTGAAGCTTTCTTT. Protein sequence: CTSSPRGQGGTEAFF.

For this clone: This sample also contains other DNA sequences that code for the same CDR3. The chain joins TRBV27 to TRBJ1-4; D might be TRBD1 (6 bases). Germline lookup yields CDR1 MNHEY and CDR2 SMNVEV (reference sequence). The length of the CDR3 is 14 residues. Trimming took 4 bases from V and 8 from J, leaving 14 bases between them. The CDR3 reads CASSWGAGGEKLFF. The CDR3 DNA is TGTGCCAGCAGTTGGGGGGCAGGAGGGGAAAAACTGTTTTTT.

V gene TRBV5-1 combines with J gene TRBJ1-2; TRBD1 matches at 8 bases. Germline V gene lookup returns CDR1 SGHRS and CDR2 YFSETQ. With 5 bases clipped from V and 6 bases from J, the junction kept 12 bases outside the gene matches. The CDR3 extends over 15 amino acids. CDR3 sequence: CASSSSPGQEDGYTF. In nucleotides, the CDR3 is TGCGCCAGCAGTTCAAGCCCGGGACAGGAAGATGGCTACACCTTC.

The chain employs TRBV19 and TRBJ1-1, with D possibly matching TRBD1 (6 bases). The CDR3 is 15 amino acids. Germline values: CDR1 LNHDA, CDR2 SQIVND (reference sequence). Trimming stripped 3 bases from V and 2 bases from J, with 13 bases between. The CDR3 here is CASSIGAGVNTEAFF. The CDR3 nucleotides read TGTGCCAGTAGTATCGGGGCAGGGGTTAACACTGAAGCTTTCTTT.

The rearrangement links TRBV6-1 to TRBJ1-2; a weak D match, TRBD1 (5 bases). CDR3 length: 12 amino acids. CDR1 is MNHNS, CDR2 SASEGT, per germline. Trimming removed 6 bases from V and 5 bases from J, with 10 bases in between. The CDR3 sequence is CASRGRGYGYTF. The CDR3 DNA sequence: TGTGCCAGCAGGGGGCGAGGGTATGGCTACACCTTC.

The chain uses TRBV18 and TRBJ1-1; the D gene is possibly TRBD1 (6 bases). V lost 2 bases to trimming and J lost 2 bases, with 9 bases between them. The CDR3 runs to 14 residues. Germline lookup yields CDR1 KGHSH and CDR2 LQKENI. CDR3 sequence: CASSPFRGNTEAFF. CDR3 DNA: TGTGCCAGCTCACCATTCAGGGGAAACACTGAAGCTTTCTTT.

V usage is TRBV5-1 and J usage is TRBJ2-2, with 7 bases that match TRBD1. The CDR3 length is 15 residues. V shed 7 bases and J 5 bases; nucleotides not matched to a gene: 11. Looked up from germline, CDR1 is SGHRS and CDR2 is YFSETQ. The chain's CDR3 is CASGTGVPGTGELFF. The CDR3 DNA is TGCGCCAGCGGTACAGGGGTCCCAGGGACCGGGGAGCTGTTTTTT.

This clone was seen more than once but under ten times. The chain couples TRBV6-1 to TRBJ1-5; tentatively, D is TRBD1 (5 bases). V gave up 3 bases and J gave up 2 bases, with 11 bases separating them. This CDR3 has 15 amino acids. The germline gives CDR1 MNHNS, CDR2 SASEGT. Here the CDR3 reads CASSEQGRGNQPQHF. CDR3 coding DNA: TGTGCCAGCAGTGAGCAGGGTAGAGGCAATCAGCCCCAGCATTTT.